The clone carrying this T cell receptor (beta chain) was observed a single time. The sample belongs to a study of patients and donors after allogeneic stem cell transplantation. Deletions cut 5 bases from V and 2 bases from J, with 10 bases between. Germline V gives CDR1 DFQATT, CDR2 SNEGSKA (reference sequence). The CDR3 sequence is 12 residues long. TCRdb reprocessed the RT-PCR reads via MiXCR and lists one record per CDR3 protein. The sample lists roughly 200,000 distinct CDR3 sequences; roughly two fifths were seen once. The specimen sequenced was blood, either unsorted or a sorted T cell fraction (not recorded which). J is TRBJ2-7 and V is TRBV20-1, with TRBD1 as a possible D gene (6 bases). This receptor was identified in a human donor who was either an allogeneic HSCT recipient or a stem cell or donor lymphocyte infusion donor (not recorded which). It is not recorded whose cells these are; they may come from a transplant donor. CDR3 in DNA: TGCAGTGCTTCCGACAGGACCTACGAGCAGTACTTC. Translated: CSASDRTYEQYF.